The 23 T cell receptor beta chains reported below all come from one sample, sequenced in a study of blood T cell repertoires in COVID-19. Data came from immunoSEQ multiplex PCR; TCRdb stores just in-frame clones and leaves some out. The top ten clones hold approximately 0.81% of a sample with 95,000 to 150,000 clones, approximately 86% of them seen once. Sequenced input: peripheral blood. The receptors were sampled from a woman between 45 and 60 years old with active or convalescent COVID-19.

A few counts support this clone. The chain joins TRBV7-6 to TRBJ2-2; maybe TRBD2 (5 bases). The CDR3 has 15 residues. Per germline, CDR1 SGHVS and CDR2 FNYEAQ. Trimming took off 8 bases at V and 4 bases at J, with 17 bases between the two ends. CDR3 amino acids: CASRIKFGGTGELFF. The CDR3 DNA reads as TGTGCCAGCCGAATAAAGTTCGGAGGCACCGGGGAGCTGTTTTTT.

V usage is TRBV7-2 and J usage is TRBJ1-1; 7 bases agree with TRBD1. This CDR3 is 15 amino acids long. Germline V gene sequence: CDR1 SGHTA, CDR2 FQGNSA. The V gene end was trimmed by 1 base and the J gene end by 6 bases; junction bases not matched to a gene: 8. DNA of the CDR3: TGTGCCAGCAGCTTAGGGATAGGGGGCATGTCTGAAGCTTTCTTT. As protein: CASSLGIGGMSEAFF.

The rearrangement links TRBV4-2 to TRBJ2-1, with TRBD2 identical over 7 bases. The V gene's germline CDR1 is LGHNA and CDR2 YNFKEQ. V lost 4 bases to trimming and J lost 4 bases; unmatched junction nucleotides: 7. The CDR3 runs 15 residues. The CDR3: CASSPKASGYNEQFF. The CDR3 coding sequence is TGTGCCAGCAGCCCTAAGGCTAGCGGTTACAATGAGCAGTTCTTC.

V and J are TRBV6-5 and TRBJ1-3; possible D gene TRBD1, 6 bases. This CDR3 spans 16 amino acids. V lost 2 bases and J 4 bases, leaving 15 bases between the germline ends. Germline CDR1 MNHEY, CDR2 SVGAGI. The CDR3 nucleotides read TGTGCCAGCAGTTACACACGGGACACTCAGGGAAACACCATATATTTT. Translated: CASSYTRDTQGNTIYF.

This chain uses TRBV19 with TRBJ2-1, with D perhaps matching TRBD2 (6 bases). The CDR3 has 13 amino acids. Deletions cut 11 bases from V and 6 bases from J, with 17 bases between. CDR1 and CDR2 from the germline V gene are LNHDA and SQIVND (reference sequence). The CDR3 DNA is TGTGCCTCGTATGGCGGGAAAGCCAATGAGCAGTTCTTC. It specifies CASYGGKANEQFF.

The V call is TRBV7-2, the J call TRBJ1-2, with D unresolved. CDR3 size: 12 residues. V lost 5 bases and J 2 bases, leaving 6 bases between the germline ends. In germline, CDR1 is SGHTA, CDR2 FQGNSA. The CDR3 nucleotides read TGTGCCAGCAGCGGTCGGAACTATGGCTACACCTTC. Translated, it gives CASSGRNYGYTF.

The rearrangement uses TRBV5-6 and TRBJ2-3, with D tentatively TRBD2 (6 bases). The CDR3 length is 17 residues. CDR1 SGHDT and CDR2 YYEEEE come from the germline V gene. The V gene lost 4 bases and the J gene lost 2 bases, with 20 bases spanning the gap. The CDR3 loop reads CASSLYVGGTDTDTQYF. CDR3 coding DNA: TGTGCCAGCAGCCTGTACGTCGGGGGAACCGACACAGATACGCAGTATTTT.

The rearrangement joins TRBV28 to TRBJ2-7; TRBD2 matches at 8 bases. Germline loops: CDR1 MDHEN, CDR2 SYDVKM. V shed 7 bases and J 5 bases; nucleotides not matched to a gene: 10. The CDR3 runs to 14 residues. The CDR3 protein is CASNGGAALNEQYF. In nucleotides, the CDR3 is TGTGCCAGCAACGGGGGGGCGGCTTTGAACGAGCAGTACTTC.

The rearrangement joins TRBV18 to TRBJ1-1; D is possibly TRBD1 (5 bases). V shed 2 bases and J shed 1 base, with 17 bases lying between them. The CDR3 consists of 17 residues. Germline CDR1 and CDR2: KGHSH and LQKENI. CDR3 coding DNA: TGTGCCAGCTCACCAACCATAAGCAGGACACAGAACACTGAAGCTTTCTTT. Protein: CASSPTISRTQNTEAFF. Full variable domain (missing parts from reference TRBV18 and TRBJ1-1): NAGVMQNPRHLVRRRGQEARLRCSPMKGHSHVYWYRQLPEEGLKFMVYLQKENIIDESGMPKERFSAEFPKEGPSILRIQQVVRGDSAAYFCASSPTISRTQNTEAFFGQGTRLTVV.

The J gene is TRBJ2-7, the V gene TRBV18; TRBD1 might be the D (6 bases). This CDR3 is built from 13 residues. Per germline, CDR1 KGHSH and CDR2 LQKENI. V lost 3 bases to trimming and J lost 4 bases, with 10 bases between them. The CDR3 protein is CASSPGQIYEQYF. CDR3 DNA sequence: TGTGCCAGCTCACCTGGACAGATTTACGAGCAGTACTTC.

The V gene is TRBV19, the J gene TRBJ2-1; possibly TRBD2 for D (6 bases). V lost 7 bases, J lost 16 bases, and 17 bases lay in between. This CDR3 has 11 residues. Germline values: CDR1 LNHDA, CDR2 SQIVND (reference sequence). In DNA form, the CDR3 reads TGTGCCAGTACGCGGGGCCTCACCCCATTCTTC. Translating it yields CASTRGLTPFF. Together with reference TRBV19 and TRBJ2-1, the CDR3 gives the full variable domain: DGGITQSPKYLFRKEGQNVTLSCEQNLNHDAMYWYRQDPGQGLRLIYYSQIVNDFQKGDIAEGYSVSREKKESFPLTVTSAQKNPTAFYLCASTRGLTPFFGPGTRLTVL.

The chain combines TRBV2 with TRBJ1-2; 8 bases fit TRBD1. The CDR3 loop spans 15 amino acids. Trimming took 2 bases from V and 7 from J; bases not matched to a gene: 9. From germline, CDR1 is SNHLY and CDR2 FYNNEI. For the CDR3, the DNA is TGTGCCAGCAGTGAAAGGGCTGGACAGGGTCGTGGCTACACCTTC. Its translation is CASSERAGQGRGYTF.

CDR3 bases: TGTGCCAGCAGCGGGGGGAGGGACAGGGGTTTCTACGAGCAGTACTTC. Amino acid sequence: CASSGGRDRGFYEQYF. The rearrangement uses TRBV9 and TRBJ2-7; 10 bases line up with TRBD1. The CDR3 contains 16 residues. From germline, CDR1 is SGDLS and CDR2 YYNGEE. V lost 3 bases to trimming and J lost 3 bases; unmatched junction nucleotides: 9.

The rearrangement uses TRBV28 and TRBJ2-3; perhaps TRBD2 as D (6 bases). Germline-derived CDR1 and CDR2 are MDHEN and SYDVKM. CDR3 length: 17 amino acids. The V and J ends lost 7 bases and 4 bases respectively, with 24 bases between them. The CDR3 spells CASTPGGASFSPDTQYF. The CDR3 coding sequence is TGTGCCAGCACGCCCGGAGGGGCTAGCTTTAGCCCAGATACGCAGTATTTT.

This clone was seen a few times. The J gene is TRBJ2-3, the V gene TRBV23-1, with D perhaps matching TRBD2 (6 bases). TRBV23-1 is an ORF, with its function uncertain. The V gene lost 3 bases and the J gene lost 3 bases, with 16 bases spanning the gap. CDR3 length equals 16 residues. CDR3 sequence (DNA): TGCGCCAGCAGTCAGTGGGGAGCCGGGACTACAGATACGCAGTATTTT. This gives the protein CASSQWGAGTTDTQYF.

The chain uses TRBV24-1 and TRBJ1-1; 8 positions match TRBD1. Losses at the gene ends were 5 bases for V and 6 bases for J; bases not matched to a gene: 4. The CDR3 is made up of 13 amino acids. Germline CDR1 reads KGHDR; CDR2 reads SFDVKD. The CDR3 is CATSVQGASEAFF. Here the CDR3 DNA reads TGTGCCACCAGTGTCCAGGGGGCGTCTGAAGCTTTCTTT.

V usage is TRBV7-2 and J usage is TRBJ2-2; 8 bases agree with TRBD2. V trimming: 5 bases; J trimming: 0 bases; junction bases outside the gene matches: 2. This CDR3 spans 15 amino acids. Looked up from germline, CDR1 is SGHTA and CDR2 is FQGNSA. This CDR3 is CASSPGRANTGELFF. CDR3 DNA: TGTGCCAGCAGCCCCGGGAGGGCGAACACCGGGGAGCTGTTTTTT.

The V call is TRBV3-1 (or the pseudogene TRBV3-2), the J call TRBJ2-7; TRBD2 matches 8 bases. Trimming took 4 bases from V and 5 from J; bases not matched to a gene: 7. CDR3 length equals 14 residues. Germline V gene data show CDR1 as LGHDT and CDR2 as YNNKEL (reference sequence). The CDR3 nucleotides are TGTGCCAGCAGCCTGGGACTAGTGGTCCACGAGCAGTACTTC. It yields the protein CASSLGLVVHEQYF.

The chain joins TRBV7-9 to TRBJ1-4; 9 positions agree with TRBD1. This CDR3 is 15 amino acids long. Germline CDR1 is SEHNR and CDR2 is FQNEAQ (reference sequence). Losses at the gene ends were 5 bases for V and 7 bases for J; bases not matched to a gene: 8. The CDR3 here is CASSLTGGKGEKLFF. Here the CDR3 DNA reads TGTGCCAGCAGCCTTACAGGGGGCAAGGGTGAAAAACTGTTTTTT.

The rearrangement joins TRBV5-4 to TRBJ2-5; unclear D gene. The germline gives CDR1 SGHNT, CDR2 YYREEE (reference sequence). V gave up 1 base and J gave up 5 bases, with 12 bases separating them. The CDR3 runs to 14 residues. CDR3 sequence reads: CASSLITNPETQYF. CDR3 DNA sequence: TGTGCCAGCAGCTTGATAACTAATCCGGAGACCCAGTACTTC.

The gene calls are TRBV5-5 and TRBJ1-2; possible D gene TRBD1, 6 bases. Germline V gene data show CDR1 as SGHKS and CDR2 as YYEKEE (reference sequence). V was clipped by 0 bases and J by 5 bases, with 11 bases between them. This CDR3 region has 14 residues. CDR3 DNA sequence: TGTGCCAGCAGCTTGGCGGTGGGGGCGTATGGCTACACCTTC. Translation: CASSLAVGAYGYTF. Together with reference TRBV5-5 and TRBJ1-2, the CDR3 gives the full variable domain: DAGVTQSPTHLIKTRGQQVTLRCSPISGHKSVSWYQQVLGQGPQFIFQYYEKEERGRGNFPDRFSARQFPNYSSELNVNALLLGDSALYLCASSLAVGAYGYTFGSGTRLTVV.

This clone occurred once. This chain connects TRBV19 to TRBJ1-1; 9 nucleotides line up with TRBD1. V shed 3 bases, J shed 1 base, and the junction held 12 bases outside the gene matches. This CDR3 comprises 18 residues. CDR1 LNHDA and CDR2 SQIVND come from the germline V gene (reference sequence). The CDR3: CASSMPKTGGKWNTEAFF. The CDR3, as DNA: TGTGCCAGTAGTATGCCAAAAACAGGGGGCAAGTGGAACACTGAAGCTTTCTTT. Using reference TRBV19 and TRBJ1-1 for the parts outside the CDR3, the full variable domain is DGGITQSPKYLFRKEGQNVTLSCEQNLNHDAMYWYRQDPGQGLRLIYYSQIVNDFQKGDIAEGYSVSREKKESFPLTVTSAQKNPTAFYLCASSMPKTGGKWNTEAFFGQGTRLTVV.

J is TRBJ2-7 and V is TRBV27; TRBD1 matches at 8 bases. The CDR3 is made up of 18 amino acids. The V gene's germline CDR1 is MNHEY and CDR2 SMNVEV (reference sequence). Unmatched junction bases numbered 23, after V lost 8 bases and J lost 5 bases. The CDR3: CASGVYNSGGDLYHEQYF. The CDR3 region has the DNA TGTGCCAGCGGGGTTTACAATTCAGGGGGCGATTTGTACCACGAGCAGTACTTC.